Detailed here is one TCR beta chain. The data were obtained in a study of CD8 T cells in ankylosing spondylitis. The CDR3 is 12 residues long. Germline CDR1 is PRHDT and CDR2 is FYEKMQ (reference sequence). V lost 5 bases and J 0 bases, leaving 5 bases between the germline ends. TCRdb independently ran MiXCR on the 5' RACE reads; one entry per CDR3 protein. The data show roughly 180,000 distinct CDR3 sequences, with 13% seen just once and 15% to 20% held by the top ten. The TCR originated in a male donor with ankylosing spondylitis or in good health (not recorded which). The V and J genes are TRBV13 and TRBJ2-7; D is unclear. Sequenced input: blood, either unsorted or a sorted T cell fraction (not recorded which). The CDR3 nucleotides read TGTGCCAGCAGCAAGGTCTCCTACGAGCAGTACTTC. Protein sequence: CASSKVSYEQYF.